The 8 T cell receptor beta chains listed next were all sequenced from one sample in a study of blood T cell repertoires in COVID-19 (dated by TCRdb to about 2020). The receptor library was made with the immunoSEQ multiplex PCR assay. In its TCRdb copy, this immuneACCESS table keeps in-frame sequences only and misses some clones. Where compared with another copy, unresolved V genes explain less than half of these, and the others have no known cause. The sample has around 62,000 clones on record, 85% to 90% of them singletons. The ten largest clones add up to less than 1.5% of the sample. Sequenced input: peripheral blood. The receptors stem from a woman in her sixties or seventies with acute or convalescent COVID-19.

This clone was seen only once. V is TRBV30 and J is TRBJ2-1; 10 bases fit TRBD1. Per the germline V gene, CDR1 is GTSNPN and CDR2 is SVGIG (reference sequence). The CDR3 extends over 14 amino acids. V lost 2 bases to trimming and J lost 5 bases; unmatched junction nucleotides: 3. CDR3 DNA: TGTGCCTGGAGTCCGGGACAGGGGAACAATGAGCAGTTCTTC. Translating gives CAWSPGQGNNEQFF. The variable domain in full, with the rest retrieved from reference TRBV30 and TRBJ2-1, is SQTIHQWPATLVQPVGSPLSLECTVEGTSNPNLYWYRQAAGRGLQLLFYSVGIGQISSEVPQNLSASRPQDRQFILSSKKLLLSDSGFYLCAWSPGQGNNEQFFGPGTRLTVL.

This clone was picked up one time. The chain joins TRBV3-1 (or the pseudogene TRBV3-2) to TRBJ2-3, with 9 bases matching TRBD2. With V trimmed by 7 bases and J by 2 bases, 10 bases remained unmatched. The CDR3 sequence is 16 residues long. Germline values: CDR1 LGHDT, CDR2 YNNKEL (reference sequence). CDR3 coding DNA: TGTGCCAGCACCACGGGGGCGGGAGGGGCCACAGATACGCAGTATTTT. It is translated as CASTTGAGGATDTQYF.

The V gene is TRBV12-3 or TRBV12-4, the J gene TRBJ1-5; D gene ambiguous. Deletions cut 7 bases from V and 7 bases from J, with 14 bases between. The CDR3 has 13 residues. The CDR3 nucleotides are TGTGCCAGCACCTGGAGGGTTGGGCAGCCCCAGCATTTT. Translation gives CASTWRVGQPQHF.

The rearrangement links TRBV5-4 to TRBJ2-5; 7 nucleotides agree with TRBD1. CDR1 is SGHNT, CDR2 YYREEE, per germline (reference sequence). This CDR3 spans 15 amino acids. V lost 0 bases to trimming and J lost 5 bases; unmatched junction nucleotides: 7. The CDR3 DNA is TGTGCCAGCAGCTTGGGAGCGACAGGGAAGGAGACCCAGTACTTC. Its protein product is CASSLGATGKETQYF.

This clone was counted a single time. V gene TRBV5-4 combines with J gene TRBJ1-1, with D uncertain. V was trimmed by 4 bases and J by 6 bases, leaving 13 bases between them. The CDR3 extends over 13 amino acids. Germline CDR1 SGHNT, CDR2 YYREEE (reference sequence). CDR3 bases: TGTGCCAGCAGCCTTGATCGGGGATCTGAAGCTTTCTTT. Its translation: CASSLDRGSEAFF.

A single count supports this clone. The chain carries TRBV6-5 and TRBJ1-2; unclear D gene. The CDR3 sequence is 15 residues long. CDR1 MNHEY and CDR2 SVGAGI come from the germline V gene. Between the trimmed V and J ends, which lost 7 bases and 8 bases, there was a span of 23 bases. CDR3 protein: CASNPSPRFSGGYTF. Written as DNA, the CDR3 is TGTGCCAGCAACCCTAGCCCCAGGTTTTCTGGCGGCTACACCTTC.

This clone has just one count. This sequence joins TRBV7-9 and TRBJ2-1; D is ambiguous. Per the germline V gene, CDR1 is SEHNR and CDR2 is FQNEAQ (reference sequence). V was trimmed by 1 base and J by 0 bases, leaving 16 bases between them. The CDR3 is 18 amino acids. This CDR3 is CASSLGLSMLSSYNEQFF. Here the CDR3 DNA reads TGTGCCAGCAGCTTAGGACTGAGCATGTTAAGCTCCTACAATGAGCAGTTCTTC.

V usage is TRBV16 and J usage is TRBJ2-2; perhaps TRBD2 as D (5 bases). The germline V and J ends were trimmed by 10 bases and 6 bases, with 12 bases remaining between them. The CDR3 runs 12 residues. CDR1 and CDR2 (germline): KGHSY, FQNENV. The CDR3 sequence: CANLKDSGELFF. The CDR3 DNA is TGTGCCAACCTAAAGGACTCCGGGGAGCTGTTTTTT.